These T cell receptor beta chains were read from a single sample in a study of monozygotic twins with inflammatory bowel disease. TCRdb reprocessed the 5' RACE reads and stores each CDR3 protein as one record, lacking DNA. The sample data list 88,000 or so distinct CDR3 sequences. Sequences were obtained from blood. The receptors derive from a human donor with ulcerative colitis or Crohn's disease, or a healthy co-twin of an affected twin (not recorded which). CDR3s include the opening cysteine and the closing phenylalanine or tryptophan. Clone size is stated in some rows and not others, as once, few, many or a class when expanded.

V,size,J,CDR3
TRBV20-1,-,TRBJ2-1,CSAYPGTSVSNEQFF
TRBV5-6,medium-sized,TRBJ2-1,CASSPYGWQEQFF
TRBV6-1,-,TRBJ1-1,CASSPRAEMNTEAFF
TRBV29-1,-,TRBJ1-5,CSVATGTAGNQPQHF
TRBV5-4,-,TRBJ2-5,CASSLRLTGQETQYF
TRBV27,-,TRBJ2-7,CASSPFATGPSDYEQYF
TRBV5-1,-,TRBJ2-1,CASSLIGGNNEQFF
TRBV5-8,-,TRBJ2-2,CASTHVLGYTGELFF
TRBV3-1,-,TRBJ1-2,CASSQLMGFGYTF
TRBV7-8,-,TRBJ1-2,CASSFFGEVQGYTF
TRBV15,-,TRBJ2-1,CATSLGDRGYNEQFF
TRBV5-1,-,TRBJ2-7,CASSFGEVNSYEQYF
TRBV12-3/TRBV12-4,-,TRBJ1-4,CASSLPPEGGKLFF
TRBV23-1,-,TRBJ1-5,CASSQRDIGSNQLQHF
TRBV4-1,-,TRBJ2-7,CASSQRHGSEQYF
TRBV9,-,TRBJ1-2,CASSVEGSYGYTF
TRBV6-6,-,TRBJ1-1,CASLVGVVDTEAFF
TRBV20-1,-,TRBJ1-4,CSARDLSDEKLFF
TRBV28,-,TRBJ2-1,CASSSPGSRTNEQFF
TRBV5-1,-,TRBJ1-3,CASSLGDRFVDTIYF
TRBV6-5,-,TRBJ1-1,CASSLPGTEAFF
TRBV10-3,-,TRBJ2-3,CATLTLDAQSTDTQYF
TRBV4-1,-,TRBJ1-5,CASSPQGFGGQPQHF
TRBV7-9,-,TRBJ2-1,CASRDGRRQPYNEQFF
TRBV5-1,-,TRBJ1-4,CASSPRLSNEKLFF
TRBV20-1,-,TRBJ1-1,CSAITGPKAFF
TRBV5-4,-,TRBJ2-2,CASSTHQGRAGELFF
TRBV5-1,-,TRBJ2-3,CASSVGPSGGKSTDTQYF
TRBV29-1,-,TRBJ2-5,CSAGTDKETQYF
TRBV7-2,-,TRBJ1-3,CASRTTRAGNTIYF
TRBV20-1,-,TRBJ2-7,CSASRDRGYEQYF
TRBV29-1,-,TRBJ1-1,CSAVDRDTEAFF
TRBV4-2,-,TRBJ2-1,CASSQLAGGHNEQFF
TRBV12-3/TRBV12-4,-,TRBJ1-1,CASSLARWGAEAFF
TRBV6-6,-,TRBJ1-1,CASREQGDTEAFF
TRBV6-5,-,TRBJ2-2,CASSYWPGELFF
TRBV6-6,-,TRBJ2-3,CASSLHTDTQYF
TRBV7-9,-,TRBJ1-1,CASSLLFSGGVNTEAFF
TRBV3-1,-,TRBJ2-3,CASSQATDTQYF
TRBV27,-,TRBJ1-3,CASSLAKGSGNTIYF